Sequencing of this T cell receptor beta chain was carried out in a study of Graves' ophthalmopathy and Graves' hyperthyroidism. Germline values: CDR1 DFQATT, CDR2 SNEGSKA (reference sequence). This CDR3 region has 15 residues. With V trimmed by 0 bases and J by 6 bases, 9 bases remained unmatched. RNA transcripts were the template, and TCR beta CDR3 regions were amplified from them. First-round RT-PCR relied on HTBI primers, and a second-round multiplex PCR came next. TCRdb re-called the multiplex PCR reads through MiXCR, storing one row per CDR3 protein. The sample consists of about half a million distinct CDR3 sequences, 13% to 15% of them appearing once. This clonotype was seen many times.

The receptor comes from a woman aged 25-40 years with Graves' ophthalmopathy. The V and J genes are TRBV20-1 and TRBJ2-7; 9 bases agree with TRBD2. The sequenced sample consisted of blood. The CDR3 DNA is TGCAGTGCTAGAGATCGGGGTAGCGGGGGTGGCGAGCAGTACTTC. Its translation: CSARDRGSGGGEQYF.